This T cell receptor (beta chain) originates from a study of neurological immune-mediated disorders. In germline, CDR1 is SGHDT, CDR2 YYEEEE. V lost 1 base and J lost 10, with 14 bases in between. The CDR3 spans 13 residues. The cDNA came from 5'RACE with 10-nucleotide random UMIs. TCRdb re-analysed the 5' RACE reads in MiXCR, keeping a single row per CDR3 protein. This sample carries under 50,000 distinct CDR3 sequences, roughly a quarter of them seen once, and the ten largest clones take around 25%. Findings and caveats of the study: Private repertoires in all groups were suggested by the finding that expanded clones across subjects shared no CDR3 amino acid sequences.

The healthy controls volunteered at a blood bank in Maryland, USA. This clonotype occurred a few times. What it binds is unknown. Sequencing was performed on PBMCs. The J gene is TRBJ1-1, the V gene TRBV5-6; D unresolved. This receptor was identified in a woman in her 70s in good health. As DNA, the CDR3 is TGTGCCAGCAGCTTGCCGAGCGGCAAGCGAGCTTTCTTT. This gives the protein CASSLPSGKRAFF.